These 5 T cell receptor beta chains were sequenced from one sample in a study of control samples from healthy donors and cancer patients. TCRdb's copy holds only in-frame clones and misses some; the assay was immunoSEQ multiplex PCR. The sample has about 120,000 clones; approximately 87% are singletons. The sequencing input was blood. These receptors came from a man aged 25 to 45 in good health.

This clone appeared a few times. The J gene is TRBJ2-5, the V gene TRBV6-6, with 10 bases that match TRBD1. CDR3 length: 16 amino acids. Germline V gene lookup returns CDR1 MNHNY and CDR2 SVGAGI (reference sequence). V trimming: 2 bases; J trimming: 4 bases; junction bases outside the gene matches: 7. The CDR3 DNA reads TGTGCCAGCAGTTACGGGGACAGGGGACGAGGAGAGACCCAGTACTTC. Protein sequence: CASSYGDRGRGETQYF.

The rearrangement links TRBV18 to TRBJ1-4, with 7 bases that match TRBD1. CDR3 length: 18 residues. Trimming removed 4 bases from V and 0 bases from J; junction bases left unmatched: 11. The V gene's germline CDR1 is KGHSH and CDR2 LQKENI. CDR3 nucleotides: TGTGCCAGCTCACTTAACCTAGGGACAGATGCAACTAATGAAAAACTGTTTTTT. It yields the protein CASSLNLGTDATNEKLFF.

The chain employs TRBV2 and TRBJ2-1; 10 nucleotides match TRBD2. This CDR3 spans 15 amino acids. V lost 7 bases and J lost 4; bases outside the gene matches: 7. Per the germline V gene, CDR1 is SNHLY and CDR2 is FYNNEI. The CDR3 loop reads CASTPQRGGYNEQFF. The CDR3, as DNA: TGTGCCAGCACTCCCCAGCGGGGGGGATACAATGAGCAGTTCTTC.

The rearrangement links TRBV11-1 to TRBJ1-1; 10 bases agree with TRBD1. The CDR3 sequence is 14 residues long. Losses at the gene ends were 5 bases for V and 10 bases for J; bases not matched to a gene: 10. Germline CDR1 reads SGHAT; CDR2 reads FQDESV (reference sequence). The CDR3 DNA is TGTGCCAGCAGCACCGACAGGGGGCAACCCTCAGCTTTCTTT. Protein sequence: CASSTDRGQPSAFF.

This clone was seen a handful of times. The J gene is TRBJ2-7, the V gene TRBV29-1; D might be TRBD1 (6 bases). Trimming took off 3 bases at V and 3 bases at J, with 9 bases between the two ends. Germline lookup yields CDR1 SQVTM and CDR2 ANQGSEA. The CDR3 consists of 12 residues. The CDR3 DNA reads TGCAGCGTTGAGGCCAGGGGCTACGAGCAGTACTTC. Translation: CSVEARGYEQYF.